Reported below is one T cell receptor beta chain. The data belong to a study of blood T cell repertoires in COVID-19. Across the study: Specimens from acute and convalescent COVID-19 originated in the United States, Italy and Spain. PBMCs, B-cell-depleted T cells, or T cells were the source of the cDNA or gDNA that made up the material.

Under the authors' procedure: Reference gene primers were amplified, and this amplification served to estimate nucleated cell counts. Only in-frame clones appear in the TCRdb table, and some are missing; sequencing was by immunoSEQ multiplex PCR. The V and J calls and clone size were taken over from that table, and D and trimming were inferred from the DNA. The sample consists of 55,000 to 80,000 clones, approximately 91% of them appearing once. This sequence originates from a man aged 50 to 59 with acute or convalescent COVID-19. The material sequenced was peripheral blood.

CDR3 in amino acids: CASSGGQGYNEQFF. The CDR3 DNA follows: TGTGCCAGCAGCGGCGGACAGGGGTACAATGAGCAGTTCTTC. V gene TRBV11-2 combines with J gene TRBJ2-1, with 9 bases fitting TRBD1. CDR1 and CDR2 (germline): SGHAT, FQNNGV. The CDR3 has 14 amino acids. The V and J ends lost 5 bases and 4 bases, in that order; junction bases with no gene match: 3.